These T cell receptor beta chains were read from a single sample in a study of shared T cell receptors in the human thymus. Sequencing used immunoSEQ multiplex PCR; TCRdb keeps in-frame clones, though not all of them. This table has approximately 660,000 clones, roughly 90% appearing once. These data are also associated with another study on human thymus T cells.

The sequenced sample consisted of thymocytes. These receptors were collected from a boy in the first two years of life with a congenital heart defect. CDR3s include the opening cysteine and the closing phenylalanine or tryptophan. D genes are given only for firm matches. A clone size is listed for some rows: how often the clone was seen (once, few, many), or a class if it is expanded.

V gene	D gene	clone size	J gene	CDR3 DNA	CDR3 protein
TRBV2	-	-	TRBJ2-3	TGTGCCAGCAGTGAAATAGGCGGCGGGAGTGGGGGGGCCTCTAGCACAGATACGCAGTATTTT	CASSEIGGGSGGASSTDTQYF
TRBV19	TRBD1	-	TRBJ1-1	TGTGCCAGTAGTCCCCGACAGGGTCTGGACACTGAAGCTTTCTTT	CASSPRQGLDTEAFF
TRBV6-7	-	-	TRBJ2-3	TGTGCCAGCAGTCGTTCGACAGAAGATACGCAGTATTTT	CASSRSTEDTQYF
TRBV29-1	TRBD2	-	TRBJ2-1	TGCAGCGCCGTACGAGCGGGAGGGCTGGGTTACAATGAGCAGTTCTTC	CSAVRAGGLGYNEQFF
TRBV7-8	-	-	TRBJ2-7	TGTGCCAGCAGCTTAGCAGGGCGGGGAGCTCGGGAGCAGTACTTC	CASSLAGRGAREQYF
TRBV30	TRBD2	-	TRBJ2-7	TGTGCCTGGAGTGTACGCAAGCGGGAGGGCCCCAACGAGCAGTACTTC	CAWSVRKREGPNEQYF
TRBV5-6	TRBD2	few	TRBJ2-7	TGTGCCAGCAGCTTGTTACTAGCGAGGTACGAGCAGTACTTC	CASSLLLARYEQYF
TRBV28	-	few	TRBJ2-7	TGTGCCAGCAGTTCAATCGCGGATCTTAACTCCTACGAGCAGTACTTC	CASSSIADLNSYEQYF
TRBV28	TRBD1	-	TRBJ2-2	TGTGCCAGCAGTTTACCCGCGGACAGGGCGAACACCGGGGAGCTGTTTTTT	CASSLPADRANTGELFF
TRBV30	-	-	TRBJ2-3	TGTGCCTGGAGTGTAAGAGGCCGGGAGCCAGATACGCAGTATTTT	CAWSVRGREPDTQYF
TRBV5-6	TRBD1	-	TRBJ1-1	TGTGCCAGCAGCGTGGGACAGATGAACACTGAAGCTTTCTTT	CASSVGQMNTEAFF
TRBV4-3	TRBD2	-	TRBJ2-3	TGCGCCAGCAGCCAAGATCGCGGGAGCCGCACAGATACGCAGTATTTT	CASSQDRGSRTDTQYF
TRBV29-1	TRBD1	once	TRBJ1-1	TGCAGCGTTGAAGGTTGGGACAGAGTGAACACTGAAGCTTTCTTT	CSVEGWDRVNTEAFF
TRBV4-1	TRBD1	-	TRBJ2-7	TGCGCCAGCAGCTCTTTCCCCGGACAGGGGATCTCCTACGAGCAGTACTTC	CASSSFPGQGISYEQYF
TRBV25-1	-	-	TRBJ1-2	TGTGCCAGCAGTGGCACAGCCGAAAAAGCTAACTATGGCTACACCTTC	CASSGTAEKANYGYTF
TRBV6-1	TRBD1	-	TRBJ1-2	TGTGCCAGCAGTGATTTGAGACAGGGGTTTGTGGGCTACACCTTC	CASSDLRQGFVGYTF
TRBV18	-	-	TRBJ2-5	TGTGCCAGCTCACCACCCGAGGTTGGGACTGAGGGAGAGACCCAGTACTTC	CASSPPEVGTEGETQYF
TRBV15	TRBD2	-	TRBJ2-1	TGTGCCACCAGCAGATTTGCCGGGACTAGCGGGCCTCCTCTAGGTATGAATGAGCAGTTCTTC	CATSRFAGTSGPPLGMNEQFF
TRBV2	TRBD1	-	TRBJ2-2	TGTGCCAGCAGTGGACAGGGCGTAACCGGGGAGCTGTTTTTT	CASSGQGVTGELFF
TRBV30	TRBD1	-	TRBJ1-2	TGTGCCTGGAGCGGGACAGGCCGACGGGGGAACTATGGCTACACCTTC	CAWSGTGRRGNYGYTF
TRBV30	TRBD2	-	TRBJ2-7	TGTGCCTGGAGTGTACCCGACCAGACTAGCGGGAGAAAGTACGGGCAGTACTTC	CAWSVPDQTSGRKYGQYF
TRBV7-2	-	once	TRBJ2-7	TGTGCCAGCAGCTCCGGGAACCCTACGGGAGAGCAGTACTTC	CASSSGNPTGEQYF
TRBV30	-	-	TRBJ2-7	TGTGCCTGGAGTGCGGGATGGCGGCCCTACCCCTACGAGCAGTACTTC	CAWSAGWRPYPYEQYF
TRBV27	-	once	TRBJ2-2	TGTGCCAGCCGAGACAGAGTGACCGGGGAGCTGTTTTTT	CASRDRVTGELFF
TRBV9	-	-	TRBJ2-1	TGTGCCAGCAGCGTAGGTGGCGGGGTCTACAATGAGCAGTTCTTC	CASSVGGGVYNEQFF
TRBV12-1	-	-	TRBJ2-2	TGTGCCAGCAGCGCCCCGGGACAGGGTCGCGGGGAGCTGTTTTTT	CASSAPGQGRGELFF
TRBV7-9	TRBD2	-	TRBJ2-1	TGTGCCAGCAGCTTCGCGGGAGGTGTAGATGAGCAGTTCTTC	CASSFAGGVDEQFF
TRBV4-3	-	few	TRBJ2-5	TGCGCCAGCAGCCAAGATTCGCAGGGGGGTGAGACCCAGTACTTC	CASSQDSQGGETQYF
TRBV27	-	-	TRBJ2-7	TGTGCCAGCAGTTCCAATCGCAGGGGCTCTTACGAGCAGTACTTC	CASSSNRRGSYEQYF
TRBV27	-	-	TRBJ2-1	TGTGCCAGCAGGACTGACCAAGATCACAATTACAATGAGCAGTTCTTC	CASRTDQDHNYNEQFF
TRBV21-1	-	-	TRBJ2-5	TGTGCCAGCAGCATCCTGCCGAGGACAGGGGGCGCGAAGACCCAGTACTTC	CASSILPRTGGAKTQYF
TRBV4-1	TRBD2	-	TRBJ2-3	TGCGCCAGCAGCCAAGATCTTAGGACTAGCGGCACAGATACGCAGTATTTT	CASSQDLRTSGTDTQYF
TRBV5-4	-	-	TRBJ2-5	TGTGCCAGCAGCTCGGAGGGGGCGGGGAGCCAAGAGACCCAGTACTTC	CASSSEGAGSQETQYF
TRBV29-1	-	-	TRBJ2-6	TGCAGCGTTGGAGGTGAGGGCTCTGGGGCCAACGTCCTGACTTTC	CSVGGEGSGANVLTF
TRBV28	TRBD2	few	TRBJ2-1	TGTGCCAGCAGTTTATCGGGTAGCGGGAGGACTAGCTCCTACAATGAGCAGTTCTTC	CASSLSGSGRTSSYNEQFF
TRBV14	TRBD1	-	TRBJ2-7	TGTGCCAGCAGCCAAGCGGGACAGTCCTACGAGCAGTACTTC	CASSQAGQSYEQYF
TRBV6-5	-	-	TRBJ2-5	TGTGCCACCGCCCGCTTAGGGAGATACCAAGAGACCCAGTACTTC	CATARLGRYQETQYF
TRBV27	-	-	TRBJ2-3	TGTGCCAGCAGGCCAGGACTCTCCGACACAGATACGCAGTATTTT	CASRPGLSDTDTQYF
TRBV7-2	TRBD1	-	TRBJ2-7	TGTGCCAGCAGCATAAGGACAGGGTCCTGTTACGAGCAGTACTTC	CASSIRTGSCYEQYF